Below, 10 T cell receptor beta chains from the same sample are listed, as sequenced in a study of patients and donors after allogeneic stem cell transplantation. Each CDR3 protein is one row after TCRdb ran MiXCR on the RT-PCR reads. Here the sample spans roughly 880,000 distinct CDR3 sequences, roughly 18% being singletons. Sequencing used blood, either unsorted or a sorted T cell fraction (not recorded which). Receptors originate from a human donor who was either an allogeneic HSCT recipient or a stem cell or donor lymphocyte infusion donor (not recorded which). It is not recorded whose cells these are; they may come from a transplant donor.

This clonotype was observed at least ten times. This chain joins TRBV18 and TRBJ2-5, with a weak D call TRBD2 (5 bases). This CDR3 spans 12 amino acids. From germline, CDR1 is KGHSH and CDR2 LQKENI. With 8 bases removed from V and 3 bases from J, the gap between germline ends came to 10 bases. Here the CDR3 reads CASSPREETQYF. CDR3 bases: TGTGCCAGCAGTCCGCGGGAAGAGACCCAGTACTTC. Using reference TRBV18 and TRBJ2-5 for the parts outside the CDR3, the full variable domain is NAGVMQNPRHLVRRRGQEARLRCSPMKGHSHVYWYRQLPEEGLKFMVYLQKENIIDESGMPKERFSAEFPKEGPSILRIQQVVRGDSAAYFCASSPREETQYFGPGTRLLVL.

This clonotype was seen a few times. The genes are TRBV7-2 and TRBJ2-1; the D is unclear. Germline lookup yields CDR1 SGHTA and CDR2 FQGNSA. The CDR3 loop spans 11 amino acids. V was clipped by 4 bases and J by 8 bases, with 6 bases between them. CDR3: CASSSLYEQFF. CDR3 nucleotide sequence: TGTGCCAGCAGCTCCCTTTATGAGCAGTTCTTC.

This clonotype turned up a few times. The chain has TRBV20-1 and TRBJ2-1; D gene ambiguous. The V gene lost 2 bases and the J gene lost 6 bases, with 8 bases spanning the gap. The CDR3 extends over 12 amino acids. Germline V gives CDR1 DFQATT, CDR2 SNEGSKA (reference sequence). The CDR3, as DNA: TGCAGTGCTAGACAAACTGGCAATGAGCAGTTCTTC. Its translation: CSARQTGNEQFF.

This clonotype showed up just a few times. V is TRBV6-1 and J is TRBJ1-1; 8 bases are shared with TRBD1. Germline V gives CDR1 MNHNS, CDR2 SASEGT. CDR3 length: 17 residues. V lost 7 bases, J lost 6 bases, and 19 bases stayed unmatched. The CDR3 loop is CASTPRTGFITVAEAFF. In DNA form, the CDR3 reads TGTGCCAGCACCCCCCGGACAGGGTTTATAACAGTGGCTGAAGCTTTCTTT.

The V call is TRBV4-2, the J call TRBJ2-3; D possibly matches TRBD1 or TRBD2 (5 bases each). Germline-derived CDR1 and CDR2 are LGHNA and YNFKEQ. V shed 1 base and J shed 1 base, with 18 bases lying between them. This CDR3 comprises 18 residues. The CDR3 nucleotides read TGTGCCAGCAGCCAAGGGTCGGGGCGGACCTCGCGCACAGATACGCAGTATTTT. Translating gives CASSQGSGRTSRTDTQYF.

This clonotype has a handful of counts. The rearrangement uses TRBV7-9 and TRBJ1-5; TRBD1 is a possible D gene (6 bases). This CDR3 comprises 14 residues. The ends were cut back, 5 bases at V and 6 bases at J, with 14 bases in the middle. The germline gives CDR1 SEHNR, CDR2 FQNEAQ (reference sequence). The DNA for the CDR3 is TGTGCCAGCAGCCAACAGGGTTCAATTCAGCCCCAGCATTTT. Protein product: CASSQQGSIQPQHF.

The rearrangement links TRBV11-2 to TRBJ2-3; D is unclear. The CDR3 spans 13 residues. Germline V gene sequence: CDR1 SGHAT, CDR2 FQNNGV. V gave up 5 bases and J gave up 5 bases, with 11 bases separating them. The CDR3 DNA follows: TGTGCCAGCAGCCTGTACCTGGTAGATACGCAGTATTTT. Amino acid sequence: CASSLYLVDTQYF.

This clonotype was recorded a few times. The chain couples TRBV29-1 to TRBJ2-2; D gene uncertain. The CDR3 runs to 12 residues. Germline V gene data show CDR1 as SQVTM and CDR2 as ANQGSEA. The V and J ends lost 6 bases and 5 bases respectively, with 10 bases between them. In DNA form, the CDR3 reads TGCAGCGTAGTTATGGAAACCGGGGAGCTGTTTTTT. Translation gives CSVVMETGELFF.

This clonotype occurred a few times. The chain recombines TRBV29-1 with TRBJ2-5; the D gene is possibly TRBD1 (6 bases). The V gene's germline CDR1 is SQVTM and CDR2 ANQGSEA. CDR3 length: 10 residues. CDR3 sequence (DNA): TGCAGTTACAGGGAAGAGACCCAGTACTTC. It specifies CSYREETQYF. The full variable domain, in which reference TRBV29-1 and TRBJ2-5 provide the parts outside the CDR3, is SAVISQKPSRDICQRGTSLTIQCQVDSQVTMMFWYRQQPGQSLTLIATANQGSEATYESGFVIDKFPISRPNLTFSTLTVSNMSPEDSSIYLCSYREETQYFGPGTRLLVL.

There are a few counts of this clonotype. The CDR3 loop reads CASRMTISSGNTIYF. CDR3 in DNA: TGTGCCAGCCGAATGACCATCAGCTCTGGAAACACCATATATTTT. The V call is TRBV6-2 or TRBV6-3, the J call TRBJ1-3; D is unresolved. V was trimmed by 8 bases and J by 0 bases, leaving 14 bases between them. Per the germline V gene, CDR1 is MNHEY and CDR2 is SVGEGT. The CDR3 runs 15 residues.